This TCR beta chain was found in a study of CD8+ T cells in alopecia areata. Reverse transcribed after extraction, RNA yielded cDNA as the sequencing template. Assay used: immunoSEQ multiplex PCR; TCRdb lists only in-frame clones, some missing. The sample has 190,000 or so clones, about 62% seen once. This CDR3 has 14 residues. Germline values: CDR1 LGHNA, CDR2 YSLEER. The V gene end was trimmed by 0 bases and the J gene end by 9 bases; junction bases not matched to a gene: 2. This sample's treatment: oral pan-JAK inhibitor, 5-10 mg twice daily. Sequencing used CD4+ T cells sorted from blood, obtained at week 24, from a patient treated with tofacitinib. V gene TRBV4-3 combines with J gene TRBJ2-1; 10 bases match TRBD2. The receptor's source is a human donor with alopecia areata. CDR3 residues: CASSQDSGGREQFF. For the CDR3, the DNA is TGCGCCAGCAGCCAAGATAGCGGGGGGCGTGAGCAGTTCTTC.